The 27 T cell receptor beta chains below all came from one sample that was sequenced in a study of cytomegalovirus exposure and HLA in healthy donors. Amplification used 60 Vbeta primers and 13 Jbeta primers. This table comes from immunoSEQ multiplex PCR, and its TCRdb copy is limited to in-frame clones, with some not included. The top ten hold more than 7.5% of the sample, which has around 62,000 clones, more than 70% seen once. The sequencing input was PBMCs. These receptor sequences come from a man aged 40-50 years in good health and CMV-seronegative.

The chain employs TRBV5-1 and TRBJ2-6; D is undetermined. The CDR3 is 14 residues long. Between the trimmed V and J ends, which lost 7 bases and 1 base, there was a span of 9 bases. CDR1 and CDR2 from the germline V gene are SGHRS and YFSETQ. Written as DNA, the CDR3 is TGCGCCAGCGACAATCCGTCTGGGGCCAACGTCCTGACTTTC. This gives the protein CASDNPSGANVLTF.

This rearrangement joins TRBV9 to TRBJ1-4, with no clear D. Germline V lookup: CDR1 SGDLS, CDR2 YYNGEE. V was clipped by 0 bases and J by 4 bases, with 10 bases between them. CDR3 size: 15 residues. The CDR3 is CASSVAGGINEKLFF. For the CDR3, the DNA is TGTGCCAGCAGCGTAGCTGGAGGAATTAATGAAAAACTGTTTTTT. The variable domain in full, with the rest retrieved from reference TRBV9 and TRBJ1-4, is DSGVTQTPKHLITATGQRVTLRCSPRSGDLSVYWYQQSLDQGLQFLIQYYNGEERAKGNILERFSAQQFPDLHSELNLSSLELGDSALYFCASSVAGGINEKLFFGSGTQLSVL.

This chain uses TRBV14 with TRBJ1-3; TRBD1 matches 9 bases. The CDR3 covers 14 residues. CDR1 SGHDN and CDR2 FVKESK come from the germline V gene. J gave up 2 bases and V 4 bases, and 0 bases lay outside the gene matches. The CDR3 bases are TGTGCCAGCAGCCGGACAGGGGCTGGAAACACCATATATTTT. Translating it yields CASSRTGAGNTIYF.

The chain joins TRBV6-5 to TRBJ2-7; a possible D gene is TRBD1 (6 bases). Trimming took off 6 bases at V and 0 bases at J, with 6 bases between the two ends. The germline V gene encodes CDR1 MNHEY and CDR2 SVGAGI. The CDR3 length is 12 residues. The CDR3 here is CASRDSSYEQYF. As DNA, the CDR3 is TGTGCCAGCAGGGACAGCTCCTACGAGCAGTACTTC.

The gene calls are TRBV9 and TRBJ2-3; a weak D match, TRBD2 (6 bases). This CDR3 is 14 amino acids long. CDR1 and CDR2 (germline): SGDLS, YYNGEE. V was clipped by 3 bases and J by 8 bases, with 16 bases between them. The CDR3 here is CASSASDPEGTQYF. As DNA, the CDR3 is TGTGCCAGCAGCGCCTCGGACCCGGAGGGTACGCAGTATTTT.

The CDR3 coding sequence is TGCGCCAGCACCCCCCTGGTGAGCTCCTACAATGAGCAGTTCTTC. Its protein product is CASTPLVSSYNEQFF. V and J are TRBV5-1 and TRBJ2-1; no definite D call. Trimming removed 6 bases from V and 0 bases from J, with 13 bases in between. The CDR3 runs to 15 residues. CDR1 is SGHRS, CDR2 YFSETQ, per germline.

The chain employs TRBV19 and TRBJ2-2, with 8 bases lining up with TRBD1. The CDR3 extends over 15 amino acids. Germline CDR1 is LNHDA and CDR2 is SQIVND (reference sequence). V shed 8 bases, J shed 2 bases, and the junction held 7 bases outside the gene matches. The CDR3 here is CASGPDRENTGELFF. For the CDR3, the DNA is TGTGCCAGTGGGCCGGACAGGGAAAACACCGGGGAGCTGTTTTTT.

This clone is a singleton in its sample. This chain links TRBV5-4 with TRBJ2-5, with 9 bases fitting TRBD2. Germline V lookup: CDR1 SGHNT, CDR2 YYREEE (reference sequence). V shed 4 bases, J shed 5 bases, and the junction held 6 bases outside the gene matches. The CDR3 is 14 amino acids. CDR3 nucleotides: TGTGCCAGCAGCGGCGGGGGGGCCGGGGAGACCCAGTACTTC. This codes for CASSGGGAGETQYF.

The chain is built from TRBV28 and TRBJ1-4; TRBD1 matches 8 bases. Germline CDR1 and CDR2: MDHEN and SYDVKM. Germline trimming cut 8 bases from V and 5 bases from J; bases unmatched to any gene: 4. CDR3 length equals 13 residues. CDR3 bases: TGTGCCAGCCAGGGACAGGCAAATGAAAAACTGTTTTTT. Protein: CASQGQANEKLFF.

V gene TRBV14 combines with J gene TRBJ1-2; the D gene is possibly TRBD1 (5 bases). Germline CDR1 reads SGHDN; CDR2 reads FVKESK. CDR3 size: 14 residues. V lost 2 bases, J lost 1 base, and 8 bases lay in between. CDR3 amino acids: CASSQTGGNYGYTF. The CDR3 region has the DNA TGTGCCAGCAGCCAAACAGGTGGTAACTATGGCTACACCTTC.

The V and J genes are TRBV7-9 and TRBJ1-2; no firm D call. This CDR3 has 15 amino acids. Trimming took 1 base from V and 8 from J, leaving 17 bases between them. Looked up from germline, CDR1 is SEHNR and CDR2 is FQNEAQ (reference sequence). The CDR3 region has the DNA TGTGCCAGCAGCTTAGGATCGGCCAACCACGGGGGCTACACCTTC. Residues: CASSLGSANHGGYTF. The full variable domain, rest sourced from reference TRBV7-9 and TRBJ1-2, is DTGVSQNPRHKITKRGQNVTFRCDPISEHNRLYWYRQTLGQGPEFLTYFQNEAQLEKSRLLSDRFSAERPKGSFSTLEIQRTEQGDSAMYLCASSLGSANHGGYTFGSGTRLTVV.

The rearrangement uses TRBV27 and TRBJ1-3; D is uncertain. Germline values: CDR1 MNHEY, CDR2 SMNVEV (reference sequence). V lost 4 bases and J lost 4, with 14 bases in between. The CDR3 is 15 amino acids. The CDR3 DNA reads TGTGCCAGCAGTTCTAGGTACCTCACGGGAAACACCATATATTTT. Amino acids: CASSSRYLTGNTIYF.

V usage is TRBV6-5 and J usage is TRBJ2-3; 10 bases fit TRBD2. Germline lookup yields CDR1 MNHEY and CDR2 SVGAGI. This CDR3 spans 16 amino acids. Unmatched junction bases numbered 10, after V lost 4 bases and J lost 6 bases. The CDR3 nucleotides read TGTGCCAGCAGTTTTCCGGGACTAGCGAACGCCGATACGCAGTATTTT. Its protein is CASSFPGLANADTQYF.

The rearrangement links TRBV29-1 to TRBJ1-3, with D tentatively TRBD1 (6 bases). V dropped 6 bases and J dropped 4 bases, with 16 bases sitting between them. The CDR3 extends over 14 amino acids. Germline CDR1 and CDR2: SQVTM and ANQGSEA. The DNA for the CDR3 is TGCAGCGTAGCCGAACAGGGATCCGGAAACACCATATATTTT. Its translation: CSVAEQGSGNTIYF.

This clone was counted a few times. The genes are TRBV19 and TRBJ2-7, with 10 nucleotides matching TRBD2. Germline loops: CDR1 LNHDA, CDR2 SQIVND (reference sequence). The CDR3 spans 14 residues. The junction had 10 bases not matched to a gene; V was cut back by 4 bases and J by 10 bases. The DNA of the CDR3 is TGTGCCAGTAGTACGCTAGCGGGAGTATCGAAACAGTACTTC. Amino acid sequence: CASSTLAGVSKQYF.

The rearrangement uses TRBV5-1 and TRBJ2-3, with no clear D. The length of the CDR3 is 16 residues. Between the trimmed V and J ends, which lost 6 bases and 2 bases, there was a span of 19 bases. Germline V gives CDR1 SGHRS, CDR2 YFSETQ. The CDR3 region is CASTPDAQRDTDTQYF. The CDR3 nucleotides are TGCGCCAGCACCCCAGATGCCCAGCGAGACACAGATACGCAGTATTTT.

This chain links TRBV27 with TRBJ2-7, with 7 bases matching TRBD2. Germline assignment: CDR1 MNHEY and CDR2 SMNVEV (reference sequence). After removal of 4 bases from V and 1 base from J, the junction contained 4 bases not matched to a gene. The CDR3 runs 14 residues. CDR3 loop: CASSWRESSYEQYF. The CDR3 coding sequence is TGTGCCAGCAGTTGGCGGGAGAGTTCCTACGAGCAGTACTTC.

The chain couples TRBV27 to TRBJ2-1; 7 nucleotides agree with TRBD2. This CDR3 comprises 16 residues. The germline CDR1 and CDR2 sequences are MNHEY and SMNVEV (reference sequence). The trim removed 6 bases at V and 4 bases at J, leaving 12 bases unmatched. CDR3 bases: TGTGCCAGCAGCCGGACGAGCGGGACGGGTTACAATGAGCAGTTCTTC. It translates to CASSRTSGTGYNEQFF.

The CDR3 spells CASSREAGGADTQYF. The CDR3 region has the DNA TGCGCCAGCAGCCGCGAGGCGGGAGGGGCAGATACGCAGTATTTT. The J gene is TRBJ2-3, the V gene TRBV5-1, with 9 bases matching TRBD2. V lost 4 bases and J lost 4; bases outside the gene matches: 7. The length of the CDR3 is 15 residues. Germline V gene data show CDR1 as SGHRS and CDR2 as YFSETQ.

The CDR3: CASSTTGGGTDTQYF. The DNA for the CDR3 is TGTGCCAGCAGCACGACAGGGGGCGGCACAGATACGCAGTATTTT. This chain links TRBV7-8 with TRBJ2-3; 10 positions match TRBD1. The trim removed 5 bases at V and 1 base at J, leaving 3 bases unmatched. Germline CDR1 reads SGHVS; CDR2 reads FQNEAQ. There are 15 residues in the CDR3. Together with reference TRBV7-8 and TRBJ2-3, the CDR3 gives the full variable domain: GAGVSQSPRYKVAKRGQDVALRCDPISGHVSLFWYQQALGQGPEFLTYFQNEAQLDKSGLPSDRFFAERPEGSVSTLKIQRTQQEDSAVYLCASSTTGGGTDTQYFGPGTRLTVL.

The gene calls are TRBV25-1 and TRBJ1-6; D gene unclear. CDR1 MGHDK and CDR2 SYGVNS come from the germline V gene. V shed 2 bases and J shed 9 bases, with 11 bases lying between them. The CDR3 contains 14 residues. CDR3: CASSEPLGSSPLHF. The CDR3 DNA reads TGTGCCAGCAGTGAACCCTTGGGGAGTTCACCCCTCCACTTT. The complete variable domain, with remaining parts taken from reference TRBV25-1 and TRBJ1-6, reads EADIYQTPRYLVIGTGKKITLECSQTMGHDKMYWYQQDPGMELHLIHYSYGVNSTEKGDLSSESTVSRIRTEHFPLTLESARPSHTSQYLCASSEPLGSSPLHFGNGTRLTVT.

The J gene is TRBJ2-2, the V gene TRBV15, with D hard to call. CDR3 length equals 16 residues. Deletions cut 0 bases from V and 0 bases from J, with 8 bases between. In germline, CDR1 is LNHNV, CDR2 YYDKDF (reference sequence). DNA for the CDR3: TGTGCCACCAGCAGAGATTGGCCCTCGAACACCGGGGAGCTGTTTTTT. It translates to CATSRDWPSNTGELFF.

The chain uses TRBV19 and TRBJ1-1; 8 bases match TRBD1. The germline CDR1 and CDR2 sequences are LNHDA and SQIVND (reference sequence). The CDR3 consists of 13 residues. The ends lost 6 bases at V and 4 bases at J; junction bases unmatched: 4. The CDR3 is CASRDRVGTEAFF. The CDR3 DNA sequence: TGTGCCAGTAGGGACAGGGTCGGCACTGAAGCTTTCTTT. Looking up the rest from reference TRBV19 and TRBJ1-1 gives the full variable domain: DGGITQSPKYLFRKEGQNVTLSCEQNLNHDAMYWYRQDPGQGLRLIYYSQIVNDFQKGDIAEGYSVSREKKESFPLTVTSAQKNPTAFYLCASRDRVGTEAFFGQGTRLTVV.

The V gene is TRBV9, the J gene TRBJ2-1, with TRBD2 identical over 16 bases. Germline-derived CDR1 and CDR2 are SGDLS and YYNGEE. The CDR3 is 20 residues long. Trimming took 4 bases from V and 2 from J; bases not matched to a gene: 12. CDR3 bases: TGTGCCAGCAGCCTCTTGGGGACTAGCGGGGGGGCCTTTGCCTACAATGAGCAGTTCTTC. It is translated as CASSLLGTSGGAFAYNEQFF. Full variable domain (outside the CDR3, taken from reference TRBV9 and TRBJ2-1): DSGVTQTPKHLITATGQRVTLRCSPRSGDLSVYWYQQSLDQGLQFLIQYYNGEERAKGNILERFSAQQFPDLHSELNLSSLELGDSALYFCASSLLGTSGGAFAYNEQFFGPGTRLTVL.

In this sample, this clone is medium-sized. This chain links TRBV6-1 with TRBJ2-7, with D perhaps matching TRBD1 (6 bases). The CDR3 is 13 residues long. Germline V gene data show CDR1 as MNHNS and CDR2 as SASEGT. Trimming left V 9 bases short and J 0 bases short, with 12 bases between. CDR3 loop: CARPDRTSYEQYF. CDR3 coding DNA: TGTGCCAGGCCTGACAGGACCTCCTACGAGCAGTACTTC.

The chain has TRBV11-2 and TRBJ1-1, with D possibly matching TRBD1 (5 bases). CDR3 size: 13 residues. Germline CDR1 and CDR2: SGHAT and FQNNGV. V lost 5 bases and J lost 1, with 8 bases in between. The CDR3 DNA follows: TGTGCCAGCAGCGTGACAGAGAACACTGAAGCTTTCTTT. Protein: CASSVTENTEAFF.

This chain joins TRBV7-9 and TRBJ2-7; 11 bases map to TRBD2. V lost 1 base, J lost 7 bases, and 9 bases stayed unmatched. The CDR3 spans 16 residues. The germline V gene encodes CDR1 SEHNR and CDR2 FQNEAQ (reference sequence). CDR3 amino acids: CASSLVLAGEPSEQYF. CDR3 DNA: TGTGCCAGCAGCTTAGTACTAGCGGGGGAGCCCTCAGAGCAGTACTTC.